The present T cell receptor beta chain was sequenced within a study of shared clonotypes between healthy human individuals. Germline CDR1 and CDR2: GTSNPN and SVGIG (reference sequence). CDR3 length equals 11 residues. Trimming left V 2 bases short and J 8 bases short, with 9 bases between. Profiling relied on immunoSEQ multiplex PCR, and the TCRdb table lists in-frame clones only, not all of them. The sample has 2 million to 3 million clones, over 85% seen once; the top ten hold 0.36%. Sequencing input: naive CD4+ T cells from PBMCs. The subset: CD45RA+ positively selected. The receptor comes from a man aged 18-30 years in good health. Some clones in this sample may be carry-over from other donors' samples. The chain recombines TRBV30 with TRBJ1-1; D remains ambiguous. The CDR3 DNA follows: TGTGCCTGGAGTTTGCGTAGAGAAGCTTTCTTT. It is translated as CAWSLRREAFF.